Each of the 3 T cell receptor beta chains below was sequenced from the same sample in a study of blood T cells in healthy people across ages. Then a second PCR, running roughly 7 to 12 cycles, was carried out with a sample-barcoded 5' primer and a J-beta primer mix. TCRdb re-called the 5' RACE reads with MiXCR, one entry per CDR3 protein. The sample has about 1 million distinct CDR3 sequences, 20% to 25% seen once. A further study also used this sample, focusing on T cells of mothers and their children.

The specimen was blood. The receptors were gathered from a girl aged 2 to 9 in good health.

This clonotype occurred a few times. The rearrangement joins TRBV25-1 to TRBJ2-2, with TRBD2 as a possible D gene (6 bases). The V gene's germline CDR1 is MGHDK and CDR2 SYGVNS. The ends were cut back, 4 bases at V and 6 bases at J, with 15 bases in the middle. The CDR3 runs 15 residues. The CDR3: CASSVPGLVAGELFF. In DNA, the CDR3 is TGTGCCAGCAGTGTCCCGGGACTTGTCGCCGGGGAGCTGTTTTTT.

This clonotype has just a few counts. V gene TRBV4-1 combines with J gene TRBJ2-5, with TRBD2 identical over 7 bases. The end of the DNA aligns better with TRBJ2-7, so the J call may be wrong. The germline gives CDR1 MGHRA, CDR2 YSYEKL. The CDR3 length is 12 residues. This CDR3 is CASRGGSNEQYF. The CDR3 DNA reads TGCGCCAGCAGGGGAGGGAGCAACGAGCAGTACTTC.

V gene TRBV7-2 combines with J gene TRBJ2-1, with D tentatively TRBD1 or TRBD2 (6 bases each). The J call may be in error: the DNA end matches TRBJ2-7 better. Germline values: CDR1 SGHTA, CDR2 FQGNSA. The CDR3 runs to 16 residues. The CDR3 loop is CASSLGGGLSNYEQYF. The CDR3 DNA follows: TGTGCCAGCAGCCTAGGAGGGGGGCTAAGTAACTACGAGCAGTACTTC.